This T cell receptor beta chain comes out of a study of T cell responses to AZD1222 COVID-19 vaccine. Study-wide findings and caveats: Clonal diversity was possibly underestimated, and the donors were mostly white British, with more females. In the spike-specific TCR repertoire, nearly half reportedly target unmutated variant regions. Just 5 to 7 AZD1222 recipients were seropositive at baseline.

On this clone: Its specificity is not known.

Germline CDR1 MNHEY, CDR2 SMNVEV (reference sequence). This CDR3 is built from 13 residues. J lost 4 bases, V lost 10 bases, and 6 bases had no gene match. The method was immunoSEQ multiplex PCR; TCRdb's version includes in-frame clones alone and lacks a portion of them. The sample yields about 150,000 clones, approximately 90% seen once. The origin of this receptor is an adult in good health. The chain combines TRBV27 with TRBJ1-5; 8 nucleotides line up with TRBD1. This specimen was peripheral blood, taken on day 0 of AZD1222 vaccination. CDR3 nucleotide sequence: TGTGCCACGGGGACAGGCTGGAATCAGCCCCAGCATTTT. Encoded protein: CATGTGWNQPQHF.